The next 26 T cell receptor beta chains were all read from a single sample in a study of breast tumors, draining lymph nodes, adjacent tissues. The lymph nodes were axillary draining lymph nodes from breast cancer patients. Using its own MiXCR run on the multiplex PCR reads, TCRdb lists one record per CDR3 protein. The top ten hold roughly 4% of the sample, which has under 150,000 distinct CDR3 sequences, 20% seen once. Sequencing was done on a sample of axillary lymph node tissue. The origin of the receptors is a female donor with breast cancer. Some clones in this sample may be carry-over from other donors' samples.

This clonotype was observed at least ten times. J is TRBJ2-7 and V is TRBV19; D gene ambiguous. Trimming took 6 bases from V and 2 from J, leaving 14 bases between them. This CDR3 contains 14 residues. Germline CDR1 is LNHDA and CDR2 is SQIVND (reference sequence). The CDR3 coding sequence is TGTGCCAGTAGCCCTCCGGCGGATCCCTACGAGCAGTACTTC. This sequence encodes CASSPPADPYEQYF. Based on the CDR3 plus reference TRBV19 and TRBJ2-7, the full variable domain is DGGITQSPKYLFRKEGQNVTLSCEQNLNHDAMYWYRQDPGQGLRLIYYSQIVNDFQKGDIAEGYSVSREKKESFPLTVTSAQKNPTAFYLCASSPPADPYEQYFGPGTRLTVT.

This clonotype came up many times. At one boundary the junction diverges from the germline segment, which might be a read error. The genes are TRBV7-7 and TRBJ2-5; D might be TRBD2 (5 bases). In germline, CDR1 is SSHAT, CDR2 FNYEAQ (reference sequence). This CDR3 has 15 amino acids. The CDR3 loop is CASSLAWTEQETQYF. In DNA form, the CDR3 reads TGTGCTAGCAGCTTAGCGTGGACGGAACAAGAGACCCAGTACTTC.

On this clonotype itself: This could be a read error, since a much larger clone is one nucleotide away. This sequence joins TRBV20-1 and TRBJ2-2; D gene uncertain. Germline V gives CDR1 DFQATT, CDR2 SNEGSKA (reference sequence). The CDR3 length is 14 residues. Trimming left V 5 bases short and J 7 bases short, with 17 bases between. CDR3 amino acids: CSAVSQALVGELFF. The CDR3 region has the DNA TGCAGTGCTGTTTCACAAGCCCTCGTCGGGGAGCTGTTTTTT.

This clonotype was counted at least ten times. The rearrangement uses TRBV20-1 and TRBJ1-3; D not resolved. The V gene lost 6 bases and the J gene lost 6 bases, with 18 bases spanning the gap. Germline CDR1 DFQATT, CDR2 SNEGSKA (reference sequence). The CDR3 consists of 14 residues. In DNA form, the CDR3 reads TGCAGTGCAGAGGCTCGGCCCAGTCTAAACACCATATATTTT. Protein: CSAEARPSLNTIYF.

This clonotype was counted only a few times. This sequence may be a read error, since a much larger clone differs from it by one base. The chain couples TRBV20-1 to TRBJ2-3; D possibly corresponds to TRBD1 (6 bases). Per the germline V gene, CDR1 is DFQATT and CDR2 is SNEGSKA (reference sequence). V was clipped by 2 bases and J by 4 bases, with 13 bases between them. The CDR3 length is 14 residues. CDR3 coding DNA: TGCAGTGCTAGAAGGACAGCGAACGCAGATACGCAGTATTTT. Its translation: CSARRTANADTQYF.

This clonotype was observed at least ten times. The V call is TRBV5-1, the J call TRBJ2-2; 8 bases agree with TRBD2. Trimming took 0 bases from V and 2 from J; bases not matched to a gene: 3. This CDR3 has 16 residues. Germline V gives CDR1 SGHRS, CDR2 YFSETQ. DNA for the CDR3: TGCGCCAGCAGCTTGGCGCTAGCGGGTAACACCGGGGAGCTGTTTTTT. Protein product: CASSLALAGNTGELFF. Complete variable domain (other parts from reference TRBV5-1 and TRBJ2-2): KAGVTQTPRYLIKTRGQQVTLSCSPISGHRSVSWYQQTPGQGLQFLFEYFSETQRNKGNFPGRFSGRQFSNSRSEMNVSTLELGDSALYLCASSLALAGNTGELFFGEGSRLTVL.

This clonotype showed up many times. This chain uses TRBV14 with TRBJ1-2; 7 bases agree with TRBD1. Unmatched junction bases numbered 11, after V lost 0 bases and J lost 4 bases. Germline CDR1 SGHDN, CDR2 FVKESK. The CDR3 is 17 residues long. CDR3 sequence: CASSQESLTGQIYGYTF. Here the CDR3 DNA reads TGTGCCAGCAGCCAAGAAAGCCTAACGGGACAGATCTATGGCTACACCTTC.

This clonotype occurred many times. CDR3: CASSLAGTVAQETQYF. The CDR3 DNA sequence: TGTGCCAGCAGCTTAGCAGGGACGGTAGCCCAAGAGACCCAGTACTTC. The chain carries TRBV11-2 and TRBJ2-5, with D perhaps TRBD1 or TRBD2 (5 bases each). CDR1 and CDR2 (germline): SGHAT, FQNNGV. Trimming removed 1 base at V and 1 base at J, with 13 bases between. This CDR3 is 16 amino acids long. Variable domain in full (rest from reference TRBV11-2 and TRBJ2-5): EAGVAQSPRYKIIEKRQSVAFWCNPISGHATLYWYQQILGQGPKLLIQFQNNGVVDDSQLPKDRFSAERLKGVDSTLKIQPAKLEDSAVYLCASSLAGTVAQETQYFGPGTRLLVL.

This clonotype occurred many times. Here the CDR3 reads CASSIGQGYGYTF. CDR3 nucleotides: TGTGCCAGTAGTATCGGCCAGGGCTATGGCTACACCTTC. This chain joins TRBV19 and TRBJ1-2; possible D gene TRBD1, 5 bases. Trimming left V 3 bases short and J 4 bases short, with 9 bases between. There are 13 residues in the CDR3. Germline-derived CDR1 and CDR2 are LNHDA and SQIVND (reference sequence).

The table lists this clonotype with a few counts. The chain is built from TRBV12-3 or TRBV12-4 and TRBJ2-4, with TRBD2 identical over 9 bases. The CDR3 runs 15 residues. Losses at the gene ends were 7 bases for V and 3 bases for J; bases not matched to a gene: 7. The CDR3 region has the DNA TGTGCCAGCATCACGGCGGGGGGGGACAAAAACATTCAGTACTTC. Translating gives CASITAGGDKNIQYF.

This clonotype was counted only a few times. V usage is TRBV6-1 and J usage is TRBJ2-5; D is uncertain. The CDR3 has 13 amino acids. CDR1 MNHNS and CDR2 SASEGT come from the germline V gene. The V end lost 4 bases, the J end lost 5 bases, and 11 bases lay between the germline ends. CDR3 in amino acids: CASSGEIWETQYF. The DNA of the CDR3 is TGTGCCAGCAGTGGGGAAATCTGGGAGACCCAGTACTTC.

There are many counts of this clonotype. The V gene is TRBV3-1, the J gene TRBJ1-2; 7 nucleotides line up with TRBD1. From germline, CDR1 is LGHDT and CDR2 YNNKEL (reference sequence). CDR3 length: 15 amino acids. V dropped 1 base and J dropped 4; count of bases not matched to a gene: 6. CDR3 nucleotide sequence: TGTGCCAGCAGCCAAGTGATGGACAGGCGCTATGGCTACACCTTC. This encodes CASSQVMDRRYGYTF.

This clonotype occurred many times. The chain uses TRBV24-1 and TRBJ1-2; possibly TRBD1 for D (6 bases). CDR3 length equals 14 residues. V lost 4 bases, J lost 1 base, and 9 bases lay in between. Germline V lookup: CDR1 KGHDR, CDR2 SFDVKD. The CDR3 protein is CATSDRGFNYGYTF. The CDR3 DNA follows: TGTGCCACCAGTGACAGGGGTTTTAACTATGGCTACACCTTC.

This clonotype was detected ten times or more. V is TRBV7-9 and J is TRBJ2-5, with D unclear. V lost 2 bases and J 4 bases, leaving 8 bases between the germline ends. There are 13 residues in the CDR3. Germline values: CDR1 SEHNR, CDR2 FQNEAQ (reference sequence). In DNA form, the CDR3 reads TGTGCCAGCAGCTTATGGCAAGGAGAGACCCAGTACTTC. It yields the protein CASSLWQGETQYF.

The V call is TRBV18, the J call TRBJ2-1; no firm D call. Trimming left V 2 bases short and J 4 bases short, with 9 bases between. Germline V CDR1 and CDR2: KGHSH, LQKENI. The CDR3 consists of 14 residues. DNA for the CDR3: TGTGCCAGCTCACCAGGGTTCGGTTACAATGAGCAGTTCTTC. Its protein is CASSPGFGYNEQFF.

The chain uses TRBV2 and TRBJ2-5; 7 bases match TRBD2. With V trimmed by 3 bases and J by 1 base, 5 bases remained unmatched. Germline V gene data show CDR1 as SNHLY and CDR2 as FYNNEI. This CDR3 comprises 15 residues. The CDR3 coding sequence is TGTGCCAGCAGTGAGGGGGGGGGGAGCCAAGAGACCCAGTACTTC. Translation gives CASSEGGGSQETQYF.

This clonotype appeared many times. V is TRBV7-9 and J is TRBJ2-1; D possibly uses TRBD1 or TRBD2 (5 bases each). This CDR3 has 13 amino acids. Germline CDR1 and CDR2: SEHNR and FQNEAQ (reference sequence). Trimming removed 4 bases at V and 7 bases at J, with 11 bases between. The CDR3 nucleotides read TGTGCCAGCAGCTCGAAAGGGGAGAATGAGCAGTTCTTC. Translated, it gives CASSSKGENEQFF.

This clonotype was found many times. The rearrangement links TRBV7-8 to TRBJ1-5; no clear D. The length of the CDR3 is 14 residues. Deletions cut 1 base from V and 7 bases from J, with 11 bases between. Germline V gene sequence: CDR1 SGHVS, CDR2 FQNEAQ. The CDR3, as DNA: TGTGCCAGCAGCTTAGTAGGGTACCACCAGCCCCAGCATTTT. As protein: CASSLVGYHQPQHF.

This clonotype showed up many times. The chain employs TRBV5-1 and TRBJ2-5; the D is unclear. V dropped 4 bases and J dropped 13 bases, with 14 bases sitting between them. This CDR3 is built from 11 residues. The germline CDR1 and CDR2 sequences are SGHRS and YFSETQ. CDR3 loop: CASSLDDRRYF. CDR3 nucleotides: TGCGCCAGCAGCCTGGACGACCGCCGGTACTTC.

This clonotype was counted a few times. The CDR3 DNA is TGTGCCAGCAAAGCGGGGGGGCCTATGGAGACCCAGTACTTC. Translated: CASKAGGPMETQYF. This rearrangement joins TRBV6-1 to TRBJ2-5; 10 bases line up with TRBD2. This CDR3 spans 14 amino acids. J lost 5 bases, V lost 7 bases, and 7 bases had no gene match. CDR1 and CDR2 from the germline V gene are MNHNS and SASEGT.

As concerns this clonotype: Given a much more abundant clone one base away, this may be a read error. The chain combines TRBV3-1 with TRBJ1-6, with D perhaps matching TRBD1 (5 bases). The CDR3 spans 18 residues. CDR1 and CDR2 from the germline V gene are LGHDT and YNNKEL (reference sequence). V was cut by 1 base and J by 4 bases, with 17 bases left in between. The CDR3 region is CASSQAVCGGLYNSPLHF. CDR3 nucleotide sequence: TGTGCCAGCAGCCAAGCGGTGTGTGGGGGATTATATAATTCACCCCTCCACTTT.

This clonotype was found a few times. The J gene is TRBJ1-5, the V gene TRBV5-5, with 11 bases aligning to TRBD1. The V gene end was trimmed by 4 bases and the J gene end by 4 bases; junction bases not matched to a gene: 4. Germline-derived CDR1 and CDR2 are SGHKS and YYEKEE (reference sequence). The length of the CDR3 is 15 residues. Here the CDR3 DNA reads TGTGCCAGCAGCAGCGGGACAGGGGGAAATCAGCCCCAGCATTTT. It encodes CASSSGTGGNQPQHF.

With respect to this clonotype: This could be a read error, since a much larger clone is one nucleotide away. The chain joins TRBV2 to TRBJ2-1, with D perhaps TRBD2 (6 bases). The V end was cut by 4 bases, the J end by 5 bases, with 15 bases between. The germline V gene encodes CDR1 SNHLY and CDR2 FYNNEI. This CDR3 contains 15 residues. In DNA form, the CDR3 reads TGTGCCAGCAGTGGCGTTGCGGGATTGCACAATGAGCAGTTCTTC. Protein sequence: CASSGVAGLHNEQFF.

Comments on this clonotype: Because it lacks the conserved phenylalanine or tryptophan at the end, this CDR3 is likely a read error. The chain combines TRBV18 with TRBJ1-2; D unclear. Germline CDR1 KGHSH, CDR2 LQKENI. The CDR3 spans 14 residues. CDR3 in DNA: TGTGCCAGCCCACCACCGAATACAGCCTATGGCTACACCTCC. This translates into CASPPPNTAYGYTS.

The sample holds many counts of this clonotype. CDR3 sequence reads: CSAERPRAGDLNEQFF. CDR3 DNA: TGCAGTGCCGAGAGACCAAGAGCGGGAGATTTGAATGAGCAGTTCTTC. J is TRBJ2-1 and V is TRBV20-1; TRBD2 matches at 8 bases. V gave up 6 bases and J gave up 7 bases; unmatched junction bases: 17. Germline V gene sequence: CDR1 DFQATT, CDR2 SNEGSKA (reference sequence). This CDR3 spans 16 amino acids.

The sample holds a few counts of this clonotype. V and J are TRBV6-5 and TRBJ2-3; 8 bases are a match to TRBD2. Germline V lookup: CDR1 MNHEY, CDR2 SVGAGI. J lost 3 bases, V lost 6 bases, and 8 bases had no gene match. The CDR3 is made up of 15 amino acids. The CDR3 reads CASSTAGAGTDTQYF. DNA for the CDR3: TGTGCCAGCAGCACAGCGGGGGCAGGGACAGATACGCAGTATTTT.